The rows below give T cell receptor beta chains drawn from one sample of a study of blood T cell repertoires in COVID-19. Here immunoSEQ multiplex PCR was the method, and the copy in TCRdb shows in-frame clones only, minus some. The sample lists 240,000 or so clones, around 90% seen once, with 0.99% in the top ten. Material: peripheral blood. All receptors derive from a woman between 35 and 50 years old who had recovered from COVID-19. The CDR3 runs from the conserved cysteine through the conserved F or W. D genes are given only for firm matches. A clone size is listed for some rows: how often the clone was seen (once, few, many), or a class if it is expanded.

abundance: .; v_gene: TRBV10-3; j_gene: TRBJ1-5; d_gene: TRBD1; CDR3aa: CAISTGGSQPQHF; CDR3nt: TGTGCCATCAGCACAGGGGGCAGTCAGCCCCAGCATTTT
abundance: .; v_gene: TRBV25-1; j_gene: TRBJ1-2; d_gene: .; CDR3aa: CASTQSEGGVYGYTF; CDR3nt: TGTGCCAGCACCCAAAGCGAGGGGGGGGTCTATGGCTACACCTTC
abundance: .; v_gene: TRBV18; j_gene: TRBJ1-5; d_gene: .; CDR3aa: CASSPPGGQPQHF; CDR3nt: TGTGCCAGCTCACCACCGGGCGGGCAGCCCCAGCATTTT
abundance: .; v_gene: TRBV29-1; j_gene: TRBJ1-2; d_gene: .; CDR3aa: CSVEDLFYTF; CDR3nt: TGCAGCGTTGAAGATCTGTTCTACACCTTC
abundance: .; v_gene: TRBV7-8; j_gene: TRBJ2-7; d_gene: .; CDR3aa: CASSLAQRREQYF; CDR3nt: TGTGCCAGCAGCTTAGCCCAACGGCGGGAGCAGTACTTC
abundance: .; v_gene: TRBV6-5; j_gene: TRBJ1-4; d_gene: .; CDR3aa: CASSPSGTLVEKLFF; CDR3nt: TGTGCCAGCAGCCCCTCCGGGACACTAGTTGAAAAACTGTTTTTT
abundance: .; v_gene: TRBV5-1; j_gene: TRBJ1-4; d_gene: .; CDR3aa: CASSLGAGTNEKLFF; CDR3nt: TGCGCCAGCAGCTTGGGTGCGGGAACTAATGAAAAACTGTTTTTT
abundance: .; v_gene: TRBV5-4; j_gene: TRBJ1-2; d_gene: .; CDR3aa: CASSPRGGAGYGYTF; CDR3nt: TGTGCCAGCAGCCCCCGGGGAGGGGCGGGGTATGGCTACACCTTC
abundance: .; v_gene: TRBV6-1; j_gene: TRBJ2-1; d_gene: .; CDR3aa: CASSETGNNEQFF; CDR3nt: TGTGCCAGCAGTGAGACAGGTAACAATGAGCAGTTCTTC
abundance: .; v_gene: TRBV14; j_gene: TRBJ2-3; d_gene: .; CDR3aa: CASSPRLVADTQYF; CDR3nt: TGTGCCAGCAGCCCACGGCTAGTGGCAGATACGCAGTATTTT
abundance: .; v_gene: TRBV15; j_gene: TRBJ1-1; d_gene: .; CDR3aa: CATSTDRNTEAFF; CDR3nt: TGTGCCACCAGCACCGACAGGAACACTGAAGCTTTCTTT
abundance: .; v_gene: TRBV11-3; j_gene: TRBJ2-5; d_gene: TRBD2; CDR3aa: CASSSQSGSAKTQYF; CDR3nt: TGTGCCAGCAGCTCGCAGAGCGGGAGCGCGAAGACCCAGTACTTC
abundance: .; v_gene: TRBV5-4; j_gene: TRBJ2-3; d_gene: .; CDR3aa: CASSWGGGTDTQYF; CDR3nt: TGTGCCAGCAGCTGGGGCGGGGGCACAGATACGCAGTATTTT
abundance: few; v_gene: TRBV6-5; j_gene: TRBJ1-5; d_gene: TRBD1; CDR3aa: CASSQGGLSQPQHF; CDR3nt: TGTGCCAGCAGCCAGGGGGGTTTGAGTCAGCCCCAGCATTTT
abundance: .; v_gene: TRBV5-1; j_gene: TRBJ1-2; d_gene: TRBD1; CDR3aa: CASSLGGTGERYTF; CDR3nt: TGCGCCAGCAGCTTGGGTGGGACAGGGGAACGTTACACCTTC
abundance: .; v_gene: TRBV18; j_gene: TRBJ1-1; d_gene: TRBD1; CDR3aa: CASSPRQGLEHTEAFF; CDR3nt: TGTGCCAGCTCACCACGACAGGGGCTTGAGCACACTGAAGCTTTCTTT
abundance: .; v_gene: TRBV24-1; j_gene: TRBJ2-2; d_gene: .; CDR3aa: CATSDLGRNTGELFF; CDR3nt: TGTGCCACCAGTGATTTGGGCCGGAACACCGGGGAGCTGTTTTTT
abundance: .; v_gene: TRBV5-1; j_gene: TRBJ2-2; d_gene: TRBD2; CDR3aa: CASTQDGHAGAGELFF; CDR3nt: TGCGCCAGCACCCAGGACGGCCACGCGGGGGCCGGGGAGCTGTTTTTT
abundance: .; v_gene: TRBV30; j_gene: TRBJ2-1; d_gene: TRBD1; CDR3aa: CAWTRQGLGNEQFF; CDR3nt: TGTGCCTGGACCCGACAGGGGTTGGGGAATGAGCAGTTCTTC
abundance: .; v_gene: TRBV5-4; j_gene: TRBJ1-6; d_gene: TRBD1; CDR3aa: CASSRQTGSNSPLHF; CDR3nt: TGTGCCAGCAGCCGACAGACAGGGTCCAATTCACCCCTCCACTTT
abundance: .; v_gene: TRBV7-9; j_gene: TRBJ2-3; d_gene: TRBD1; CDR3aa: CASSLGQGGGTDTQYF; CDR3nt: TGTGCCAGCAGCTTGGGACAGGGTGGGGGCACAGATACGCAGTATTTT
abundance: .; v_gene: TRBV7-2; j_gene: TRBJ1-4; d_gene: TRBD1; CDR3aa: CASSPSPRGFLFF; CDR3nt: TGTGCCAGCAGCCCTAGCCCCAGGGGGTTTCTGTTTTTT
abundance: .; v_gene: TRBV4-1; j_gene: TRBJ2-3; d_gene: .; CDR3aa: CASSQVGAERDTQYF; CDR3nt: TGCGCCAGCAGCCAAGTTGGGGCAGAAAGAGATACGCAGTATTTT
abundance: .; v_gene: TRBV9; j_gene: TRBJ1-2; d_gene: .; CDR3aa: CASSLGISMGYTF; CDR3nt: TGTGCCAGCAGCCTCGGGATTTCTATGGGCTACACCTTC
abundance: few; v_gene: TRBV3-1/TRBV3-2; j_gene: TRBJ1-2; d_gene: TRBD1; CDR3aa: CASSQFIGQGLSSTF; CDR3nt: TGTGCCAGCAGCCAATTCATTGGACAGGGCTTGTCGTCCACCTTC
abundance: .; v_gene: TRBV19; j_gene: TRBJ1-2; d_gene: TRBD1; CDR3aa: CASRRDRGRVPYGYTF; CDR3nt: TGTGCCAGTAGGAGGGACAGGGGGCGCGTCCCCTATGGCTACACCTTC
abundance: .; v_gene: TRBV7-2; j_gene: TRBJ1-1; d_gene: .; CDR3aa: CASTTLANEAFF; CDR3nt: TGTGCCAGCACCACTTTAGCGAATGAAGCTTTCTTT
abundance: .; v_gene: TRBV19; j_gene: TRBJ2-6; d_gene: .; CDR3aa: CASSTQSAGANVLTF; CDR3nt: TGTGCCAGTAGTACCCAAAGCGCTGGGGCCAACGTCCTGACTTTC
abundance: .; v_gene: TRBV7-8; j_gene: TRBJ2-1; d_gene: TRBD2; CDR3aa: CASSGQTSGDNEQFF; CDR3nt: TGTGCCAGCAGCGGACAGACTAGCGGGGACAATGAGCAGTTCTTC
abundance: .; v_gene: TRBV10-3; j_gene: TRBJ2-3; d_gene: .; CDR3aa: CAISGGVARSTDTQYF; CDR3nt: TGTGCCATCAGTGGGGGGGTAGCGAGAAGCACAGATACGCAGTATTTT
abundance: .; v_gene: TRBV3-1/TRBV3-2; j_gene: TRBJ2-5; d_gene: .; CDR3aa: CASSPRLWAQETQYF; CDR3nt: TGTGCCAGCAGCCCCCGGTTGTGGGCCCAAGAGACCCAGTACTTC